The 3 T cell receptor beta chains below come from one sample, sequenced in a study of blood T cell repertoires in COVID-19. The assay was immunoSEQ multiplex PCR, and TCRdb's table has in-frame clones only and misses some. The table records roughly 140,000 clones, approximately 85% of them present only once. Sequences were obtained from peripheral blood. All receptors come from a man over 45 with acute or convalescent COVID-19.

V gene TRBV6-5 combines with J gene TRBJ1-5, with TRBD1 identical over 8 bases. The CDR3 runs to 15 residues. Germline assignment: CDR1 MNHEY and CDR2 SVGAGI. The junction had 10 bases not matched to a gene; V was cut back by 5 bases and J by 7 bases. The CDR3 DNA reads as TGTGCCAGCAGTCGCCGGACAGGGCGGGGACAGCCCCAGCATTTT. This gives the protein CASSRRTGRGQPQHF.

The rearrangement links TRBV4-1 to TRBJ2-7; D is uncertain. The CDR3 covers 14 residues. From germline, CDR1 is MGHRA and CDR2 YSYEKL. V was cut by 0 bases and J by 4 bases, with 10 bases left in between. The CDR3 DNA reads as TGCGCCAGCAGCCAAGAACGGGTCGATTACGAGCAGTACTTC. As protein: CASSQERVDYEQYF.

CDR3 residues: CASSLQTSGADTQYF. As DNA, the CDR3 is TGTGCCAGCAGCTTACAGACTAGCGGGGCAGATACGCAGTATTTT. The gene calls are TRBV7-2 and TRBJ2-3, with 11 bases lining up with TRBD2. V shed 2 bases, J shed 4 bases, and the junction held 2 bases outside the gene matches. The germline CDR1 and CDR2 sequences are SGHTA and FQGNSA. This CDR3 contains 15 residues.